One and the same sample provided the 15 T cell receptor beta chains below, sequenced in a study of T cells after yellow fever vaccination. TCRdb itself ran the 5' RACE reads through MiXCR, one entry per CDR3 protein. Of 25,000 to 35,000 distinct CDR3 sequences detected, roughly 6.3% appear once; the ten largest clones hold roughly 25%. Sample: PBMCs, either bulk or a sorted T-cell subset (CD4+, CD8+, memory, or dextramer-sorted; not recorded which), taken on the day of the yellow fever booster vaccination. The receptors originated from a man in his thirties or forties who received the YFV17D yellow fever vaccine.

This chain joins TRBV27 and TRBJ1-2; 8 nucleotides match TRBD1. After removal of 3 bases from V and 5 bases from J, the junction contained 20 bases not matched to a gene. CDR3 length: 19 amino acids. Germline V CDR1 and CDR2: MNHEY, SMNVEV (reference sequence). This CDR3 reads CASSLSGGYGPVAPYGYTF. The DNA of the CDR3 is TGTGCCAGCAGTTTGTCAGGGGGCTATGGTCCTGTCGCACCTTATGGCTACACCTTC.

This clonotype occurred a few times. The rearrangement uses TRBV30 and TRBJ2-7; 8 bases fit TRBD2. Trimming cost V 2 bases and J 4 bases; bases outside gene matches: 10. Germline CDR1 reads GTSNPN; CDR2 reads SVGIG (reference sequence). The CDR3 extends over 15 amino acids. The CDR3 DNA is TGTGCCTGGAGTACCGGGACTAGTATAAAGTACGAGCAGTACTTC. It encodes CAWSTGTSIKYEQYF.

A few counts support this clonotype. J is TRBJ1-2 and V is TRBV7-3, with D possibly being TRBD1 (5 bases). With 0 bases removed from V and 10 bases from J, the gap between germline ends came to 12 bases. The CDR3 loop spans 13 amino acids. Germline V CDR1 and CDR2: SGHTA, FQGTGA. The CDR3 loop reads CASSLTGAESYTF. The CDR3 DNA sequence: TGTGCCAGCAGCTTAACTGGGGCAGAATCCTACACCTTC.

This clonotype was found many times. It is unclear where the CDR3 begins or ends on the DNA, so no DNA is shown, and the CDR3 is as TCRdb lists it. The genes are TRBV25-1 and TRBJ1-1; TRBD1, the table's D call, was not compared with the DNA. Germline CDR1 and CDR2: MGHDK and SYGVNS. With termini counted, the CDR3 has 15 amino acids. This chain's CDR3 is CASSTSSRQVAEAFF.

The sample holds many counts of this clonotype. J is TRBJ2-3 and V is TRBV4-3; 8 bases map to TRBD2. The CDR3 extends over 16 amino acids. V was pared by 3 bases and J by 5 bases, with 10 bases of the junction left unmatched. Germline V gene lookup returns CDR1 LGHNA and CDR2 YSLEER. CDR3 region: CASSQDSFGRGDTQYF. The CDR3 region has the DNA TGCGCCAGCAGCCAGGATTCTTTCGGGAGGGGAGATACGCAGTATTTT.

There are a few counts of this clonotype. This chain joins TRBV23-1 and TRBJ2-7; 7 bases agree with TRBD1. TRBV23-1 is assigned to the ORF class and has an uncertain function. The CDR3 is made up of 16 amino acids. V dropped 3 bases and J dropped 0; count of bases not matched to a gene: 8. CDR3 in DNA: TGCGCCAGCAGTCAGCCCGGACAGGACTTCTCCTACGAGCAGTACTTC. Its translation is CASSQPGQDFSYEQYF.

This clonotype was detected ten times or more. Here the CDR3 DNA reads TGTGCCAGCAGCCAAGTGGAGGATGAGCAGTTCTTC. The encoded protein is CASSQVEDEQFF. J is TRBJ2-1 and V is TRBV3-1, with D perhaps matching TRBD2 (5 bases). CDR3 length: 12 amino acids. The V end lost 1 base, the J end lost 8 bases, and 6 bases lay between the germline ends. Germline V gene data show CDR1 as LGHDT and CDR2 as YNNKEL (reference sequence).

As for this clonotype: This sequence may be a read error, since a much larger clone differs from it by one base. The chain is built from TRBV2 and TRBJ2-5, with 11 bases lining up with TRBD1. The CDR3 has 18 amino acids. Germline values: CDR1 SNHLY, CDR2 FYNNEI. CDR3 amino acids: CTSSTRIIGTGGMETQYF. DNA for the CDR3: TGTACCAGCAGTACCCGGATAATCGGGACAGGGGGAATGGAGACCCAGTACTTC.

This clonotype was detected ten times or more. This chain uses TRBV12-3 or TRBV12-4 with TRBJ2-4, with TRBD2 as a possible D gene (5 bases). The CDR3 length is 14 residues. Between the trimmed V and J ends, which lost 6 bases and 2 bases, there was a span of 11 bases. DNA of the CDR3: TGTGCCAGCAGCCCCGGGAATTCCAAAAACATTCAGTACTTC. This encodes CASSPGNSKNIQYF.

At least ten counts were recorded for this clonotype. The rearrangement links TRBV20-1 to TRBJ2-1, with TRBD2 identical over 7 bases. Unmatched junction bases numbered 8, after V lost 6 bases and J lost 9 bases. This CDR3 has 12 residues. Per the germline V gene, CDR1 is DFQATT and CDR2 is SNEGSKA (reference sequence). DNA for the CDR3: TGCAGTGCCCGAAGGGGAGGGGCTGAGCAGTTCTTC. Translation gives CSARRGGAEQFF.

This clonotype was picked up many times. The chain links TRBV20-1 to TRBJ2-7; TRBD1 might be the D (6 bases). The V and J ends lost 3 bases and 1 base respectively, with 16 bases between them. Germline V gives CDR1 DFQATT, CDR2 SNEGSKA (reference sequence). The CDR3 spans 15 residues. Here the CDR3 DNA reads TGCAGTGCTAGGATATCGGGACAATATTCCTACGAGCAGTACTTC. Translating gives CSARISGQYSYEQYF.

Many counts were recorded for this clonotype. CDR3 sequence: CASSETWTELTYEQYF. The CDR3, as DNA: TGTGCCAGCAGTGAGACCTGGACAGAATTGACTTACGAGCAGTACTTC. The V call is TRBV27, the J call TRBJ2-7, with D perhaps TRBD1 (6 bases). The CDR3 is made up of 16 amino acids. CDR1 and CDR2 from the germline V gene are MNHEY and SMNVEV (reference sequence). Trimming left V 5 bases short and J 4 bases short, with 21 bases between.

This clonotype was recorded at least ten times. The chain carries TRBV7-2 and TRBJ2-7, with 9 bases identical to TRBD2. Germline V gives CDR1 SGHTA, CDR2 FQGNSA. CDR3 length: 15 amino acids. The ends lost 2 bases at V and 3 bases at J; junction bases unmatched: 5. This CDR3 is CASSLYSGSDYEQYF. The CDR3 nucleotides read TGTGCCAGCAGCTTATATAGCGGGAGTGACTACGAGCAGTACTTC.

This clonotype was observed a few times. The rearrangement uses TRBV10-2 and TRBJ2-3; D call uncertain. Trimming cost V 7 bases and J 1 base, with 9 bases left between them. The CDR3 extends over 13 amino acids. Germline V gene sequence: CDR1 WSHSY, CDR2 SAAADI. DNA of the CDR3: TGCGCCAGCAATCTAAAACGCACAGATACGCAGTATTTT. Its protein is CASNLKRTDTQYF.

This clonotype was detected ten times or more. The V gene is TRBV24-1, the J gene TRBJ2-1; TRBD2 matches 7 bases. CDR3 size: 14 residues. CDR1 is KGHDR, CDR2 SFDVKD, per germline. J was trimmed by 8 bases and V by 7 bases; bases with no gene match: 10. CDR3 DNA sequence: TGTGCCACCAGATCGGCGGGAGTCGGCGATGAGCAGTTCTTC. The encoded protein is CATRSAGVGDEQFF.